This paragraph reports one T cell receptor beta chain. The antigen remains undetermined. V was pared by 4 bases and J by 9 bases, with 14 bases of the junction left unmatched. Germline lookup yields CDR1 SGHRS and CDR2 YFSETQ. This CDR3 spans 16 amino acids. The sample comes from a study of cytomegalovirus exposure and HLA in healthy donors. The PCR contained 60 Vbeta and 13 Jbeta primers. Generated by immunoSEQ multiplex PCR, the TCRdb table keeps only in-frame clones and is missing some. Among 200,000 to 250,000 clones listed, roughly 70% were seen once. Study-wide points: Sequencing artifact likely explains a cluster of highly shared sequence variants.

The sequenced sample was PBMCs. This TCR was recovered from a man between 35 and 55 years old in good health and CMV-seropositive. The rearrangement joins TRBV5-1 to TRBJ2-1; 9 bases align to TRBD2. The CDR3 DNA is TGCGCCAGCAGCCCCAGAGAGGGCGGGGGGGCCAGTGAGCAGTTCTTC. It codes for CASSPREGGGASEQFF.